The rows below give T cell receptor beta chains drawn from one sample of a study of cytomegalovirus exposure and HLA in healthy donors. The table came from immunoSEQ multiplex PCR; TCRdb's copy has only in-frame clones and leaves some out. The table includes about 200,000 clones, more than 75% detected once. The sample consisted of PBMCs. The receptors stem from a woman in her 40s in good health and CMV-seronegative. The CDR3 runs from the conserved cysteine through the conserved F or W. The D gene is left open where the match is weak. Clone size is stated in some rows and not others, as once, few, many or a class when expanded.

cdr3_aa	cdr3_nt	v_call	clone_size	d_call	j_call
CASSISGVNQPQHF	TGTGCCAGTAGTATATCCGGGGTGAATCAGCCCCAGCATTTT	TRBV19	.	.	TRBJ1-5
CASSRHRGTNEKLFF	TGCGCCAGCAGTAGGCACAGGGGTACTAATGAAAAACTGTTTTTT	TRBV10-2	few	TRBD1	TRBJ1-4
CASSGTGRQPQHF	TGTGCCAGTAGCGGGACAGGGAGGCAGCCCCAGCATTTT	TRBV19	.	TRBD1	TRBJ1-5
CATSKMTGTPGNEQFF	TGTGCCACCAGCAAAATGACCGGGACACCGGGGAATGAGCAGTTCTTC	TRBV15	once	.	TRBJ2-1
CASSAPAGVEQETQYF	TGTGCCAGCAGCGCCCCCGCGGGAGTTGAGCAAGAGACCCAGTACTTC	TRBV9	.	TRBD2	TRBJ2-5
CASRDRDYSNQPQHF	TGTGCCAGCAGGGACAGAGACTATAGCAATCAGCCCCAGCATTTT	TRBV28	.	.	TRBJ1-5
CASSLQPQGAATNEKLFF	TGTGCCAGCAGCCTCCAACCTCAGGGGGCCGCAACTAATGAAAAACTGTTTTTT	TRBV7-6	.	TRBD1	TRBJ1-4
CASRGTSGRSYNEQFF	TGTGCCAGCAGGGGGACTAGCGGGAGATCCTACAATGAGCAGTTCTTC	TRBV2	few	TRBD2	TRBJ2-1
CAWSSGGNQPQHF	TGTGCCTGGAGTTCGGGTGGCAATCAGCCCCAGCATTTT	TRBV30	few	.	TRBJ1-5
CASSLGTARNEKLFF	TGCGCCAGCAGCCTGGGGACAGCTAGGAATGAAAAACTGTTTTTT	TRBV5-1	once	TRBD1	TRBJ1-4
CASSGYSGTGTDTQYF	TGTGCCAGCAGCGGGTATAGCGGGACCGGCACAGATACGCAGTATTTT	TRBV5-8	.	TRBD2	TRBJ2-3
CASSQSAPGYGYTF	TGCGCCAGCAGTCAATCGGCCCCGGGCTATGGCTACACCTTC	TRBV23-1	.	.	TRBJ1-2
CSVQTGETYEQYF	TGCAGCGTTCAAACAGGGGAGACCTACGAGCAGTACTTC	TRBV29-1	.	TRBD1	TRBJ2-7
CASRDDSASSYEQYF	TGTGCCAGCAGAGACGACAGCGCGAGCTCCTACGAGCAGTACTTC	TRBV2	.	.	TRBJ2-7
CASSSTSGRYF	TGTGCCAGCAGCTCAACTAGCGGGAGGTACTTC	TRBV11-2	.	TRBD2	TRBJ2-5
CASSQGRGGRTNEKLFF	TGTGCCAGCAGCCAAGGGCGTGGTGGGAGAACTAATGAAAAACTGTTTTTT	TRBV4-2	.	.	TRBJ1-4
CASSSPISGLYEQYF	TGTGCCAGCAGTTCCCCTATTAGTGGTTTGTACGAGCAGTACTTC	TRBV27	.	.	TRBJ2-7
CASSRRQGNQPQHF	TGTGCCAGCAGCCGCCGACAGGGCAATCAGCCCCAGCATTTT	TRBV6-5	.	.	TRBJ1-5
CASTRGGGSNEKLFF	TGTGCCAGCACTCGAGGGGGAGGGTCTAATGAAAAACTGTTTTTT	TRBV4-2	.	.	TRBJ1-4
CASSLDRGIYSGNTIYF	TGTGCCAGCAGCTTAGATAGGGGGATCTACTCTGGAAACACCATATATTTT	TRBV11-2	.	.	TRBJ1-3
CASREGGNTEAFF	TGTGCCAGCCGTGAAGGAGGAAACACTGAAGCTTTCTTT	TRBV27	few	.	TRBJ1-1
CASSSRVDVRATYEQYF	TGTGCCAGCTCCTCCCGGGTGGATGTGCGGGCCACCTACGAGCAGTACTTC	TRBV18	few	.	TRBJ2-7
CAGWRLGRELPEQYF	TGTGCCGGCTGGCGTTTGGGGCGGGAGCTCCCGGAGCAGTACTTC	TRBV27	.	TRBD2	TRBJ2-7
CASSRLRGGLNTGELFF	TGTGCCAGCAGCCGTCTGAGGGGGGGCTTGAACACCGGGGAGCTGTTTTTT	TRBV7-9	.	.	TRBJ2-2
CASSTLGGLYGYTF	TGTGCCAGTAGTACCCTGGGAGGGCTCTATGGCTACACCTTC	TRBV19	once	.	TRBJ1-2
CAWNLDTPGNTIYF	TGTGCCTGGAACTTAGACACCCCTGGAAACACCATATATTTT	TRBV30	.	.	TRBJ1-3
CASRSGVGSSYNEQFF	TGTGCCAGCAGGTCGGGGGTGGGTTCCTCCTACAATGAGCAGTTCTTC	TRBV27	.	.	TRBJ2-1
CASSVLALASYNEQFF	TGTGCCAGCAGCGTTTTAGCGCTAGCATCCTACAATGAGCAGTTCTTC	TRBV9	.	.	TRBJ2-1
CASRSPNSSGEQYF	TGTGCCAGTAGGAGTCCAAACTCGTCCGGCGAGCAGTACTTC	TRBV19	.	.	TRBJ2-7
CSANQGSGYTF	TGCAGTGCTAACCAGGGGAGCGGCTACACCTTC	TRBV20-1	.	.	TRBJ1-2
CASSPFSGSGELFF	TGTGCCAGCAGTCCGTTTAGCGGGAGTGGGGAGCTGTTTTTT	TRBV28	.	TRBD2	TRBJ2-2
CASSYGRTGTDEQYF	TGTGCCAGCAGTTACGGAAGGACAGGGACAGACGAGCAGTACTTC	TRBV6-6	.	TRBD1	TRBJ2-7
CASSLVSQAMNTEAFF	TGCGCCAGCAGCTTAGTGTCTCAGGCCATGAACACTGAAGCTTTCTTT	TRBV5-1	.	.	TRBJ1-1
CAWSVWAAYNEQFF	TGTGCCTGGAGTGTATGGGCAGCTTACAATGAGCAGTTCTTC	TRBV30	.	.	TRBJ2-1
CASSPRGSEKLFF	TGTGCCAGCAGTCCCAGGGGCAGTGAAAAACTGTTTTTT	TRBV27	.	.	TRBJ1-4
CASRTGSFYGYTF	TGTGCCAGTCGGACAGGGAGTTTCTATGGCTACACCTTC	TRBV19	once	TRBD1	TRBJ1-2
CASSEDRGQETQYF	TGTGCCAGCAGTGAGGACCGGGGCCAAGAGACCCAGTACTTC	TRBV2	few	.	TRBJ2-5
CASSTTDTGETQYF	TGTGCCAGCAGCACGACCGACACTGGAGAGACCCAGTACTTC	TRBV9	.	.	TRBJ2-5
CASHNFRGTGTGANVLTF	TGTGCCAGCCACAATTTCCGAGGGACAGGGACAGGGGCCAACGTCCTGACTTTC	TRBV28	.	TRBD1	TRBJ2-6
CASREVFSGNTIYF	TGTGCCAGCAGGGAGGTGTTTTCTGGAAACACCATATATTTT	TRBV6-1	.	.	TRBJ1-3
CSAPTEYGLNYGYTF	TGCAGCGCCCCGACAGAGTACGGTCTTAACTATGGCTACACCTTC	TRBV29-1	.	.	TRBJ1-2